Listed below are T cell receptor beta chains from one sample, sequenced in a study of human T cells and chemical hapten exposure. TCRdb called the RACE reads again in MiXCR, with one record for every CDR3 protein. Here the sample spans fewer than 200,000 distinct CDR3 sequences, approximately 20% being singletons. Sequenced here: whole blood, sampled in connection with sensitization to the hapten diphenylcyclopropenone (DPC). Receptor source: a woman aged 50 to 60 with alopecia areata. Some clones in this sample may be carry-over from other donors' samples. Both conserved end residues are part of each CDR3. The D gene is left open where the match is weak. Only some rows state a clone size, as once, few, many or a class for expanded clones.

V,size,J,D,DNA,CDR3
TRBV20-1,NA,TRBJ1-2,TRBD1,TGCAGTGCCTATCGACAGGGTGTTGGCTACACCTTC,CSAYRQGVGYTF
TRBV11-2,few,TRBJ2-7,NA,TGTGCCAGCAGCTTCGCCCAGTTACCCTACGAGCAGTACTTC,CASSFAQLPYEQYF
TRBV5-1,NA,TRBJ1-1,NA,TGCGCCAGCGCACCGGGACACACGATGAACACTGAAGCTTTCTTT,CASAPGHTMNTEAFF
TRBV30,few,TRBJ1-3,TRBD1,TGTGCCTGGGGCGGACAGGGTTCTGGAAACACCATATATTTT,CAWGGQGSGNTIYF
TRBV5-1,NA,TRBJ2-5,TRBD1,TGCGCCAGCAGCCTTCTGGGACAGACTATCCAAGAGACCCAGTACTTC,CASSLLGQTIQETQYF
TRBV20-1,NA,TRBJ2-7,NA,TGCAGTGCTAGAGATAAGCACAAGGCCTACGAGCAGTACTTC,CSARDKHKAYEQYF
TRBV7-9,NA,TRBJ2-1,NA,TGTGCCAGCAGCTCATACAGGGGACTGGCGGGTGAGCAGTTCTTC,CASSSYRGLAGEQFF
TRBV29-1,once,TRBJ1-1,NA,TGCAGCGCCCGGGACCCCGACACTGAAGCTTTCTTT,CSARDPDTEAFF
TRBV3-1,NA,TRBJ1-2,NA,TGTGCCAGCAGCAAGTCTGAACGCGATGGCTACACCTTC,CASSKSERDGYTF
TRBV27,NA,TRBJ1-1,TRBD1,TGTGCCAGCAGAGTAGACAGGGGGAACACTGAAGCTTTCTTT,CASRVDRGNTEAFF
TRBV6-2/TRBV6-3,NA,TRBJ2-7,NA,TGTGCCAGCAGTTACTCGATAAGGGACGGATGGTACGAGCAGTACTTC,CASSYSIRDGWYEQYF
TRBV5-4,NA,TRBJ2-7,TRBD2,TGTGCCAGCAGCCCCATCAGGACTAGCGGTGGTGAGCAGTACTTC,CASSPIRTSGGEQYF
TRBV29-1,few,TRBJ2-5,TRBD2,TGCAGCGTTGAAAGGACTAGCGGGAGGCCACAAGAGACCCAGTACTTC,CSVERTSGRPQETQYF
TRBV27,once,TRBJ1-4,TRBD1,TGTGCCAGCAAGGACAGGCCGACCCCTAATGAAAAACTGTTTTTT,CASKDRPTPNEKLFF
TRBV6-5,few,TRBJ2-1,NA,TGTGCCAGCAGTTACGATGGGTACAATGAGCAGTTCTTC,CASSYDGYNEQFF
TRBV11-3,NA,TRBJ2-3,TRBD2,TGTGCCAGCAGCAACACCGGGAGGGTTACAGATACGCAGTATTTT,CASSNTGRVTDTQYF